A selection of T cell receptor beta chains follows, all from one sample in a study of shared clonotypes between healthy human individuals. Profiled with immunoSEQ multiplex PCR; TCRdb holds only in-frame clones, not every one. The sample shows some 1,900,000 clones, roughly 94% of them seen only once. The specimen was naive CD8+ T cells sorted from blood. The receptor source for this set is a man younger than 35 in good health. The CDR3 runs from the conserved cysteine through the conserved F or W. The D gene is left open where the match is weak. A clone size is listed for some rows: how often the clone was seen (once, few, many), or a class if it is expanded.

NA	TRBJ2-2	NA	TRBV29-1	CSVGGGTTGELFF	TGCAGCGTTGGGGGGGGCACCACCGGGGAGCTGTTTTTT
NA	TRBJ2-7	NA	TRBV6-5	CASSLRGPAYEQYF	TGTGCCAGCAGTCTCAGGGGCCCAGCCTACGAGCAGTACTTC
TRBD2	TRBJ2-1	NA	TRBV5-1	CASSLVSGHASYNEQFF	TGCGCCAGCAGCTTGGTTAGCGGGCATGCTTCCTACAATGAGCAGTTCTTC
TRBD1	TRBJ2-5	NA	TRBV11-3	CASSPRGQETQYF	TGTGCCAGCAGTCCCAGGGGGCAAGAGACCCAGTACTTC
TRBD1	TRBJ2-2	NA	TRBV7-2	CASSSRQGGRTGELFF	TGTGCCAGCAGCTCCAGACAGGGGGGTCGAACCGGGGAGCTGTTTTTT
NA	TRBJ1-1	NA	TRBV4-1	CASSQGLSLMNTEAFF	TGCGCCAGCAGCCAAGGCCTAAGCCTGATGAACACTGAAGCTTTCTTT
NA	TRBJ2-7	NA	TRBV6-4	CASSPRTGAAEQYF	TGTGCCAGCAGTCCACGGACTGGGGCTGCCGAGCAGTACTTC
TRBD1	TRBJ1-5	NA	TRBV25-1	CASSGSGQGARQPQHF	TGTGCCAGCAGTGGCTCGGGACAGGGGGCACGGCAGCCCCAGCATTTT
TRBD1	TRBJ1-2	NA	TRBV6-6	CASSYSPQGANYGYTF	TGTGCCAGCAGTTACTCTCCACAGGGGGCTAACTATGGCTACACCTTC
NA	TRBJ2-2	once	TRBV10-3	CAITEDRTANTGELFF	TGTGCCATCACCGAGGACAGAACCGCGAACACCGGGGAGCTGTTTTTT
TRBD2	TRBJ2-1	NA	TRBV19	CASKSGGRASGSYNEQFF	TGTGCCAGTAAATCCGGCGGGAGGGCCTCGGGCTCCTACAATGAGCAGTTCTTC